The clone carrying this T cell receptor (beta chain) appeared a single time. Its antigen is unknown. Sequencing used immunoSEQ multiplex PCR; TCRdb keeps in-frame clones, though not all of them. Found here are roughly 120,000 clones, roughly 90% of them singletons; the top ten hold about 16%. Second doses at about 4 or about 12 weeks were pooled. The data were obtained in a study of T cell responses to AZD1222 COVID-19 vaccine. V dropped 5 bases and J dropped 5 bases, with 9 bases sitting between them. The germline V gene has CDR1 SGHTA and CDR2 FQGNSA. This CDR3 comprises 12 residues. Study-level points and caveats: Spike-specific TCR repertoires showed rising breadth and depth after two AZD1222 doses. In all cases, repertoires were sampled only after the peak T cell response.

The sequence came from an adult who received the AZD1222 COVID-19 vaccine. Sequenced here: peripheral blood, sampled 28 days after the second AZD1222 dose. This rearrangement joins TRBV7-2 to TRBJ2-5; D not resolved. The CDR3 loop is CASSPYGETQYF. CDR3 DNA: TGTGCCAGCAGCCCTTACGGGGAGACCCAGTACTTC.